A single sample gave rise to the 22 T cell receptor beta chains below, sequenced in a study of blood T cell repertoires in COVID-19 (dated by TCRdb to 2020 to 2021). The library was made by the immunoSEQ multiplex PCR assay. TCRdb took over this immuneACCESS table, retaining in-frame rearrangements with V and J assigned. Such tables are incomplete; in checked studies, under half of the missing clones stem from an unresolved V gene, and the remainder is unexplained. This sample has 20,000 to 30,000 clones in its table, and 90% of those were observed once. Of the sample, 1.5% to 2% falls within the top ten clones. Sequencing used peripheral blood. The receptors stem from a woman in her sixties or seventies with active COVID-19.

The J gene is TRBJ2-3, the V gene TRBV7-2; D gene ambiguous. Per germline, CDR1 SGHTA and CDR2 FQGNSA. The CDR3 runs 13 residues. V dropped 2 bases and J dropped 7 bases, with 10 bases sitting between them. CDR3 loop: CASSLWLANTQYF. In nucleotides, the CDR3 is TGTGCCAGCAGCTTATGGCTCGCAAATACGCAGTATTTT.

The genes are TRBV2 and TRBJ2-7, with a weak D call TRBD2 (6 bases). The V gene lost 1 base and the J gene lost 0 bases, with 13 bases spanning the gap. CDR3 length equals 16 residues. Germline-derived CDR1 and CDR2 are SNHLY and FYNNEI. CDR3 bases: TGTGCCAGCAGTGAAGTGGGGGGAAGGGCCTCCTACGAGCAGTACTTC. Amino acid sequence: CASSEVGGRASYEQYF.

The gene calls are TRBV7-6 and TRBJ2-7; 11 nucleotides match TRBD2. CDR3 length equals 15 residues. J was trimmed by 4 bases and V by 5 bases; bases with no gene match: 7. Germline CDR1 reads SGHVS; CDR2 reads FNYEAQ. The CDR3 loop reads CASSTGLAGTYEQYF. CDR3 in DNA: TGTGCCAGCAGCACAGGACTAGCGGGCACTTACGAGCAGTACTTC.

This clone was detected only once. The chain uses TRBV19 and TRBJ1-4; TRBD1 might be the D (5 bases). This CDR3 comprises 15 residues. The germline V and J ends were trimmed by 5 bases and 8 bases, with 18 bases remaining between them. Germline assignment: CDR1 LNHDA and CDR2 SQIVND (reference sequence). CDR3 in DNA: TGTGCCAGTAGTCCCAGGACACGGGCCGGGGAAAAACTGTTTTTT. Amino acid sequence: CASSPRTRAGEKLFF.

The CDR3 region is CASSQVAPSGSRETQYF. CDR3 DNA: TGTGCCAGCAGCCAAGTAGCCCCTAGCGGGAGCCGGGAGACCCAGTACTTC. The chain employs TRBV4-2 and TRBJ2-5, with 10 bases that match TRBD2. The CDR3 runs 17 residues. V was clipped by 1 base and J by 5 bases; unmatched bases: 10. Germline CDR1 LGHNA, CDR2 YNFKEQ.

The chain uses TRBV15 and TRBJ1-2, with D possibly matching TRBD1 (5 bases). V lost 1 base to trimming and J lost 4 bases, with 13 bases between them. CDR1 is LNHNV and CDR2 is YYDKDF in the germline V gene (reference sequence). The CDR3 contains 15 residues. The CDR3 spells CATSRVPGNSYGYTF. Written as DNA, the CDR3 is TGTGCCACCAGCAGAGTGCCAGGGAATAGCTATGGCTACACCTTC. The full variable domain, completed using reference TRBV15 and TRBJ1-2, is DAMVIQNPRYQVTQFGKPVTLSCSQTLNHNVMYWYQQKSSQAPKLLFHYYDKDFNNEADTPDNFQSRRPNTSFCFLDIRSPGLGDTAMYLCATSRVPGNSYGYTFGSGTRLTVV.

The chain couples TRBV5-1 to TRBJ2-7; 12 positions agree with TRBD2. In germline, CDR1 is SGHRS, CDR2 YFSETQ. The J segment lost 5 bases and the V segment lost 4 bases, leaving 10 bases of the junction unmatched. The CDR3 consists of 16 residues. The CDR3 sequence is CASSTKLAGGADEQYF. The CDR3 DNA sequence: TGCGCCAGCAGCACGAAACTAGCGGGAGGAGCCGACGAGCAGTACTTC.

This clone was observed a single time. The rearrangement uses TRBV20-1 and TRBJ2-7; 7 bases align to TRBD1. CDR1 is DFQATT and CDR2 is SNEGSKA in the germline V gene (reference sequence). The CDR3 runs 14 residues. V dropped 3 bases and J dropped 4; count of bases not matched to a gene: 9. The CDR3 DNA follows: TGCAGTGCTAGTGGGGGACAGTCTCCGTACGAGCAGTACTTC. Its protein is CSASGGQSPYEQYF.

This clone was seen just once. This CDR3 is CSVSQGATEAFF. In DNA, the CDR3 is TGCAGCGTCTCCCAGGGGGCAACTGAAGCTTTCTTT. The chain carries TRBV29-1 and TRBJ1-1; 8 bases match TRBD1. CDR1 is SQVTM, CDR2 ANQGSEA, per germline. V lost 6 bases and J lost 5; bases outside the gene matches: 5. The CDR3 spans 12 residues.

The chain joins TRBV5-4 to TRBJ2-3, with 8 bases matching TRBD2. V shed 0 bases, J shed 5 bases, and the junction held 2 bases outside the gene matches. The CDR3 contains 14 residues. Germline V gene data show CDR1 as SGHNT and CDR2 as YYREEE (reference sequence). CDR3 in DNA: TGTGCCAGCAGCTTGGGGCTAGCGGGAGATACGCAGTATTTT. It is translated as CASSLGLAGDTQYF.

The CDR3 is CATSDADAQVQHF. As DNA, the CDR3 is TGTGCCACCAGTGATGCTGACGCCCAGGTCCAGCATTTT. The rearrangement links TRBV24-1 to TRBJ1-5, with D hard to call. This CDR3 is built from 13 residues. V was shortened by 3 bases and J by 12 bases, with 14 bases between the two germline ends. CDR1 KGHDR and CDR2 SFDVKD come from the germline V gene.

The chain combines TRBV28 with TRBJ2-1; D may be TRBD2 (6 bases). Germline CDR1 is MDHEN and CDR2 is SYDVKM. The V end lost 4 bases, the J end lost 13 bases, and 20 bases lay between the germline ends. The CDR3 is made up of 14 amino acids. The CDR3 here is CASSSSGGIALQFF. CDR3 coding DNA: TGTGCCAGCAGTTCCTCGGGCGGGATCGCTCTACAGTTCTTC. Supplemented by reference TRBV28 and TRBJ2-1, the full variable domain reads DVKVTQSSRYLVKRTGEKVFLECVQDMDHENMFWYRQDPGLGLRLIYFSYDVKMKEKGDIPEGYSVSREKKERFSLILESASTNQTSMYLCASSSSGGIALQFFGPGTRLTVL.

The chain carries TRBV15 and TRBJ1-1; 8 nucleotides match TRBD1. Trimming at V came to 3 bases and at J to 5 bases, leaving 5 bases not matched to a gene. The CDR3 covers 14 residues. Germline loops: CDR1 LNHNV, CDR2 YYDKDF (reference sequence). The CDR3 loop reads CATSSDRGGTEAFF. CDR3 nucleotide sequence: TGTGCCACCAGCAGCGACAGGGGCGGTACTGAAGCTTTCTTT.

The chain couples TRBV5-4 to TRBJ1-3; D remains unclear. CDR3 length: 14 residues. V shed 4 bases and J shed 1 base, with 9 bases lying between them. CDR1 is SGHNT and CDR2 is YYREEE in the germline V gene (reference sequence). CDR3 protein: CASSGRGSGNTIYF. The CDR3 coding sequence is TGTGCCAGCAGCGGTCGGGGATCTGGAAACACCATATATTTT.

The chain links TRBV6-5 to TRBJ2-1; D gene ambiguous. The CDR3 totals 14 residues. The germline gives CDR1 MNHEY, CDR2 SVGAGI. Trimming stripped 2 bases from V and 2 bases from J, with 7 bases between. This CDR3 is CASSYDWTYNEQFF. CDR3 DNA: TGTGCCAGCAGTTACGACTGGACCTACAATGAGCAGTTCTTC.

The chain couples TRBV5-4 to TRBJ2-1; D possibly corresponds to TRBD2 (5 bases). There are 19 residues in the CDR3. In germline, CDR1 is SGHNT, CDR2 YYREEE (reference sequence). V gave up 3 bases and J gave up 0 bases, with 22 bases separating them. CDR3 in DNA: TGTGCCAGCAGCTCTGGCGGCGACTACTTCTACAGCTCCTACAATGAGCAGTTCTTC. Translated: CASSSGGDYFYSSYNEQFF.

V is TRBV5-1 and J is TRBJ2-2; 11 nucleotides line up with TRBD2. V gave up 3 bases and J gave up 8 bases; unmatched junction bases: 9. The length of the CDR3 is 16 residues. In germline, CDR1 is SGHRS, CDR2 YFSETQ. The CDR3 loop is CASSWASGRRAGELFF. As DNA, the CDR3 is TGCGCCAGCAGCTGGGCTAGCGGGAGGAGAGCGGGGGAGCTGTTTTTT.

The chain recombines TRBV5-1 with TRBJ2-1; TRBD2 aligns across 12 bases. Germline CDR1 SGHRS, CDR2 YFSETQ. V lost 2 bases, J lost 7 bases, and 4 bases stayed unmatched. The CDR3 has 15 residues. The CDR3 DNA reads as TGCGCCAGCAGCTTATCCGGGACTAGCGGGAATGAGCAGTTCTTC. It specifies CASSLSGTSGNEQFF.

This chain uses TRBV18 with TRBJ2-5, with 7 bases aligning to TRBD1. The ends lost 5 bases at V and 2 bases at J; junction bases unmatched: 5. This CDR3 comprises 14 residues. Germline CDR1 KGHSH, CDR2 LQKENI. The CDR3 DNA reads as TGTGCCAGCTCATGGGACAGCCCACAAGAGACCCAGTACTTC. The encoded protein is CASSWDSPQETQYF.

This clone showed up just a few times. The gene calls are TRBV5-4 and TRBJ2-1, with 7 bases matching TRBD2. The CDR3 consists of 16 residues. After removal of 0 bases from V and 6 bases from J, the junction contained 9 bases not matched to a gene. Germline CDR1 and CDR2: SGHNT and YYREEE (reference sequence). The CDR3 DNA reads TGTGCCAGCAGCTTGGTGACTAGCTCTCTTCGCAATGAGCAGTTCTTC. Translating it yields CASSLVTSSLRNEQFF.

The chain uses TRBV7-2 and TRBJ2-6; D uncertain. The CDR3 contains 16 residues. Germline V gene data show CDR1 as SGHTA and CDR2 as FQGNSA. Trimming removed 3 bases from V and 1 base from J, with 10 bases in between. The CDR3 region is CASSLAPGSGANVLTF. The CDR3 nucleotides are TGTGCCAGCAGCTTGGCCCCCGGGTCTGGGGCCAACGTCCTGACTTTC. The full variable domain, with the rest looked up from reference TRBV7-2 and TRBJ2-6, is GAGVSQSPSNKVTEKGKDVELRCDPISGHTALYWYRQSLGQGLEFLIYFQGNSAPDKSGLPSDRFSAERTGGSVSTLTIQRTQQEDSAVYLCASSLAPGSGANVLTFGAGSRLTVL.

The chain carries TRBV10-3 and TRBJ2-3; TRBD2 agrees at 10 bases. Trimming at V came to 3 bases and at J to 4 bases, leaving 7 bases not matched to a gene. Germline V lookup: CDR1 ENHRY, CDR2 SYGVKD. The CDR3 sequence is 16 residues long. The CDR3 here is CAISERASGSSDTQYF. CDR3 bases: TGTGCCATCAGTGAAAGGGCTAGCGGGAGTTCAGATACGCAGTATTTT.